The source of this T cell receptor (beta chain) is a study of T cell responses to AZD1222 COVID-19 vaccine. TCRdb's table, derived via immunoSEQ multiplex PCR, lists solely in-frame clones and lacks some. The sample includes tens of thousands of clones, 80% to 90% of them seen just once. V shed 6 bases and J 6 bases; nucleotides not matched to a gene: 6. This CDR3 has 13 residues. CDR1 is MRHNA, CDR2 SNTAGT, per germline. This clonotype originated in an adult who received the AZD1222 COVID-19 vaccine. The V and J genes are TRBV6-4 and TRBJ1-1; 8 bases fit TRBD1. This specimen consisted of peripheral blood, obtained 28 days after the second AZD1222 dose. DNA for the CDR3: TGTGCCAGCAGACTTTCGACAGGGGCTGAAGCTTTCTTT. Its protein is CASRLSTGAEAFF.